The present T cell receptor beta chain was sequenced within a study of blood T cell repertoires in COVID-19. The wider study: From the United States, Italy and Spain came samples of acute and convalescent COVID-19.

Trimming removed 2 bases at V and 0 bases at J, with 8 bases between. The CDR3 is made up of 15 amino acids. CDR1 SGHVS and CDR2 FNYEAQ come from the germline V gene. Some clones are missing from TCRdb's copy, which holds only in-frame ones; the method was immunoSEQ multiplex PCR. This sample carries about 14,000 clones, about 79% of them seen once, and the ten largest clones take about 27%. This rearrangement joins TRBV7-6 to TRBJ2-1; D is possibly TRBD1 (6 bases). The sequence came from a woman in her forties or fifties with active or convalescent COVID-19. The sequenced material came from peripheral blood. CDR3 sequence reads: CASSLMDSSYNEQFF. The CDR3 DNA follows: TGTGCCAGCAGCTTAATGGACAGCTCCTACAATGAGCAGTTCTTC.